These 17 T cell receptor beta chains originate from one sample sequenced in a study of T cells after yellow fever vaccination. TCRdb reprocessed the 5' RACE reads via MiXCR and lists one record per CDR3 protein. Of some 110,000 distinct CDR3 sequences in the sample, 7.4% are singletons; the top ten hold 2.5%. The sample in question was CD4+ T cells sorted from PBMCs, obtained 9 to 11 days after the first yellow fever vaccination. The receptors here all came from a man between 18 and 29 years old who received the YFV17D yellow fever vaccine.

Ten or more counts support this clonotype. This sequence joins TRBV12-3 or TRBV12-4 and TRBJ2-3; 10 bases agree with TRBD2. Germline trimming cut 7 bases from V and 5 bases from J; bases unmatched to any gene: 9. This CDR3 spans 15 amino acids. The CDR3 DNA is TGTGCCAGCAACCTAGTAGCGGGGGGCGGAGATACGCAGTATTTT. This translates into CASNLVAGGGDTQYF.

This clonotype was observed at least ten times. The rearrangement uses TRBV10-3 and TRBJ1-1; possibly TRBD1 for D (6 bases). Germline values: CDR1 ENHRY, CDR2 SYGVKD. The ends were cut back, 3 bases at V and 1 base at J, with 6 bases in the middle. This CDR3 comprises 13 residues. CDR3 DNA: TGTGCCATCAGTGAACAGGGGAACACTGAAGCTTTCTTT. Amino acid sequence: CAISEQGNTEAFF.

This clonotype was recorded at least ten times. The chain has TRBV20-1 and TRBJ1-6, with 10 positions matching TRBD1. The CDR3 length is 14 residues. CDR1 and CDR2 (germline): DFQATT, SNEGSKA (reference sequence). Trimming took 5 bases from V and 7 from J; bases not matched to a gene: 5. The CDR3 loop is CSAPTGGINSPLHF. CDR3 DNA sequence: TGCAGTGCTCCGACAGGGGGCATAAATTCACCCCTCCACTTT.

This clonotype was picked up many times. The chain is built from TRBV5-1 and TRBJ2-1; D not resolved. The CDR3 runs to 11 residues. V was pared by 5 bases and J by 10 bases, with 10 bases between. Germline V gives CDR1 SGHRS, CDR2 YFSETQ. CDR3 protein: CASRIGVEQFF. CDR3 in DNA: TGCGCCAGCAGAATAGGAGTAGAGCAGTTCTTC. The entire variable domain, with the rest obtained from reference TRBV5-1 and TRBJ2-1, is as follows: KAGVTQTPRYLIKTRGQQVTLSCSPISGHRSVSWYQQTPGQGLQFLFEYFSETQRNKGNFPGRFSGRQFSNSRSEMNVSTLELGDSALYLCASRIGVEQFFGPGTRLTVL.

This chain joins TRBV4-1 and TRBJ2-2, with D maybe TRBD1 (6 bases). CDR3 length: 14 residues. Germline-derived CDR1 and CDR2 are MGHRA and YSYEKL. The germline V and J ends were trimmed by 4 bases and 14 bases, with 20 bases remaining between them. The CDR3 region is CASSLSTPGVPLFF. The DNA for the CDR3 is TGCGCCAGCAGCCTATCGACACCAGGGGTACCTCTGTTTTTT.

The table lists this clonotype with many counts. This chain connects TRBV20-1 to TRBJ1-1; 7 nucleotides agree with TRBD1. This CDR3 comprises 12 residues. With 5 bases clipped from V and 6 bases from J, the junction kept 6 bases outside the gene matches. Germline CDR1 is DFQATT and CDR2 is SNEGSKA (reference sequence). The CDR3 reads CSAGDSSSEAFF. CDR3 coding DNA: TGCAGTGCTGGGGACAGTTCTTCTGAAGCTTTCTTT.

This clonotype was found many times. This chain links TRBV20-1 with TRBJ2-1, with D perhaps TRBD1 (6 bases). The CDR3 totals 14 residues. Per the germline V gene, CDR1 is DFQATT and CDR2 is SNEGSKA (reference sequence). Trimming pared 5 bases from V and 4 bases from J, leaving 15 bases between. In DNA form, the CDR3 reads TGCAGTGCTTCGGCTGCCAGGGGATACAATGAGCAGTTCTTC. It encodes CSASAARGYNEQFF.

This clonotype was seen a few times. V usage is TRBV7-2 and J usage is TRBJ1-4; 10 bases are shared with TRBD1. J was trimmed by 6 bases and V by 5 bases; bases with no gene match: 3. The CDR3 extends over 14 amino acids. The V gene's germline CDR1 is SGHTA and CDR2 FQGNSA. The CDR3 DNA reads TGTGCCAGCAGCCTCGACAGGGGGCATGAAAAACTGTTTTTT. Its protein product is CASSLDRGHEKLFF. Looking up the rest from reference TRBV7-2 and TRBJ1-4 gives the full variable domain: GAGVSQSPSNKVTEKGKDVELRCDPISGHTALYWYRQSLGQGLEFLIYFQGNSAPDKSGLPSDRFSAERTGGSVSTLTIQRTQQEDSAVYLCASSLDRGHEKLFFGSGTQLSVL.

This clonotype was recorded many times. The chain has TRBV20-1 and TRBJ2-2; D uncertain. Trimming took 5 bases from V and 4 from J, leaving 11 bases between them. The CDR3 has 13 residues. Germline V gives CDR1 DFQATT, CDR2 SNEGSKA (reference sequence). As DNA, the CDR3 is TGCAGTGCTCGTCGGGCCCCCACCGGGGAGCTGTTTTTT. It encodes CSARRAPTGELFF.

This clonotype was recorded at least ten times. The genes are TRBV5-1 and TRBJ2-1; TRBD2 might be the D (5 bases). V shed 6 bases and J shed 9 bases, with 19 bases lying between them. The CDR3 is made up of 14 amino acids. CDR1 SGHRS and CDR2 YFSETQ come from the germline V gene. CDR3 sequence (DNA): TGCGCCAGCACTCTAGCAACTAGAGGTAGTGAGCAGTTCTTC. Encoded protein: CASTLATRGSEQFF.

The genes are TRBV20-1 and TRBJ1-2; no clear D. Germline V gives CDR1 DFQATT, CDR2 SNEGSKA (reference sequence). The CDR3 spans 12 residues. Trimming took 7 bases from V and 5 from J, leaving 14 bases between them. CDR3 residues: CSVPGFNYGYTF. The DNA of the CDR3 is TGCAGTGTTCCGGGCTTTAATTATGGCTACACCTTC.

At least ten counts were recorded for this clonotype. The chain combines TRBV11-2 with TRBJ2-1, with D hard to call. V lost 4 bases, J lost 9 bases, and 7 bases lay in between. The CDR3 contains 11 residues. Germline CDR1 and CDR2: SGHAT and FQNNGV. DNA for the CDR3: TGTGCCAGCAGCTCCTGGGTTGAGCAGTTCTTC. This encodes CASSSWVEQFF.

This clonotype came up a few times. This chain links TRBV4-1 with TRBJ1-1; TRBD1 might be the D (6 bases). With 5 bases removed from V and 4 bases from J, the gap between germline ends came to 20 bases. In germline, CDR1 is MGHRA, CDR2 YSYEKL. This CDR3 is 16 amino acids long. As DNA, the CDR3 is TGCGCCAGCAGCAAACGCTACAGGGATTATTCCACTGAAGCTTTCTTT. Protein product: CASSKRYRDYSTEAFF.

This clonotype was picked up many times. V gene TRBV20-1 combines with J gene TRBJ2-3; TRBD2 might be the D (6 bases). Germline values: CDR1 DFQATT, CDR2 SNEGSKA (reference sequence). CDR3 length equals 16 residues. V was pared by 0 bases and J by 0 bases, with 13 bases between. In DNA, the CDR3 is TGCAGTGCTAGAGATTCGGGGACTGTGAGCACAGATACGCAGTATTTT. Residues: CSARDSGTVSTDTQYF.

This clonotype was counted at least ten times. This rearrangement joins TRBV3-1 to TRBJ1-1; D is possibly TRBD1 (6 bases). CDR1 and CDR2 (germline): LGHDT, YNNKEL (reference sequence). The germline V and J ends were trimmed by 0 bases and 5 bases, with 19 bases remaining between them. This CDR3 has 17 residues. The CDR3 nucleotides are TGTGCCAGCAGCCAAGATCGGGGCACAGGGATAGCGACTGAAGCTTTCTTT. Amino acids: CASSQDRGTGIATEAFF.

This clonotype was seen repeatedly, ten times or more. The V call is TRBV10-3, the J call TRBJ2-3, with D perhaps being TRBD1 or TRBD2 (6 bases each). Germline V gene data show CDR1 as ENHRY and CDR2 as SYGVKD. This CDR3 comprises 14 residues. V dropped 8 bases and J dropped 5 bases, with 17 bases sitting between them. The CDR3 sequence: CAIGGTTQGDTQYF. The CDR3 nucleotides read TGTGCCATCGGCGGGACCACACAGGGAGATACGCAGTATTTT.

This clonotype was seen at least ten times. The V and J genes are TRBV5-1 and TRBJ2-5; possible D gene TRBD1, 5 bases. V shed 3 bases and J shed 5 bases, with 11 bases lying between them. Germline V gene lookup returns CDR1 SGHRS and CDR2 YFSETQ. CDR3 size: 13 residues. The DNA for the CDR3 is TGCGCCAGCAGCTACGGTGCAGGGGAGACCCAGTACTTC. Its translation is CASSYGAGETQYF.